The clone carrying this T cell receptor beta chain was seen at least ten times. Its antigen remains unknown. Between the trimmed V and J ends, which lost 5 bases and 8 bases, there was a span of 15 bases. CDR1 is MNHEY, CDR2 SMNVEV, per germline (reference sequence). The CDR3 sequence is 14 residues long. MiXCR was run by TCRdb on the 5' RACE reads, yielding one entry per CDR3 protein. The table shows under 200,000 distinct CDR3 sequences, with approximately 6.7% occurring only once. This sample was included in a study of T cells after yellow fever vaccination. Study overall: For low cell numbers, libraries were made with SMART-Seq v4 Ultra Low Input. Study findings and constraints: Subsequent to the booster, the majority of primary-vaccination clones reappeared (around 97% CD4, about 90% CD8).

The sequences come from CD4+ T cells sorted from PBMCs, collected 4 to 6 days after the first yellow fever vaccination. The chain uses TRBV27 and TRBJ1-4, with D unclear. The TCR comes from a man aged 18 to 29 who received the YFV17D yellow fever vaccine. The CDR3 DNA follows: TGTGCCAGCAGTCACGGACTACCGGGGGAAAAACTGTTTTTT. Translating it yields CASSHGLPGEKLFF.